These 6 T cell receptor beta chains were all obtained from the same sample, sequenced in a study of blood T cell repertoires in COVID-19 (dated by TCRdb to between 2020 and 2021). Library construction relied on the immunoSEQ multiplex PCR assay. What TCRdb holds here is the immuneACCESS table cut down to in-frame rearrangements. Part of the clones is not present; checked against another copy, under half of the missing clones reflect an unresolved V gene, and the others are unexplained. This sample has 150,000 to 200,000 clones in its table, and over 80% of those were observed once. Under 5.5% of the sample comes from the top ten. Sequenced: peripheral blood. The receptors originated from a woman aged 30 to 39 with acute or convalescent COVID-19.

This clone showed up just once. The rearrangement links TRBV11-2 to TRBJ2-7; weak D call: TRBD1 (6 bases). The CDR3 contains 12 residues. Germline-derived CDR1 and CDR2 are SGHAT and FQNNGV. Trimming shortened V by 4 bases and J by 5 bases, and 9 bases separated the two germline ends. The CDR3 region is CASSSTGHEQYF. The CDR3 DNA sequence: TGTGCCAGCAGCTCGACAGGTCACGAGCAGTACTTC.

The J gene is TRBJ1-6, the V gene TRBV6-5, with a tentative D call TRBD1 (6 bases). Germline V gene sequence: CDR1 MNHEY, CDR2 SVGAGI. Trimming removed 4 bases from V and 3 bases from J, with 7 bases in between. The CDR3 runs 14 residues. CDR3 DNA: TGTGCCAGCAGTTGGACAGTCTATAATTCACCCCTCCACTTT. Its protein is CASSWTVYNSPLHF.

The rearrangement links TRBV2 to TRBJ2-2; D perhaps matches TRBD1 (5 bases). V was shortened by 11 bases and J by 4 bases, with 17 bases between the two germline ends. Germline V gene sequence: CDR1 SNHLY, CDR2 FYNNEI. The CDR3 length is 14 residues. In DNA form, the CDR3 reads TGTGCCCTAGGACACGCCGACGGCACCGGGGAGCTGTTTTTT. As protein: CALGHADGTGELFF.

This clone showed up just once. CDR3 DNA sequence: TGTGCCAGCAGCGTAGAACAGAACACTGAAGCTTTCTTT. Its protein is CASSVEQNTEAFF. The chain carries TRBV9 and TRBJ1-1; D is undetermined. Germline CDR1 is SGDLS and CDR2 is YYNGEE. This CDR3 comprises 13 residues. The germline V and J ends were trimmed by 0 bases and 1 base, with 4 bases remaining between them.

The CDR3 loop reads CASSFQRGIQETQYF. CDR3 nucleotide sequence: TGCGCCAGCAGCTTCCAGCGGGGGATACAAGAGACCCAGTACTTC. The rearrangement links TRBV5-1 to TRBJ2-5, with TRBD2 matching over 8 bases. The CDR3 has 15 amino acids. V shed 2 bases, J shed 2 bases, and the junction held 5 bases outside the gene matches. Germline loops: CDR1 SGHRS, CDR2 YFSETQ.

The chain employs TRBV3-1 (or the pseudogene TRBV3-2) and TRBJ2-5, with D possibly being TRBD1 (5 bases). Germline-derived CDR1 and CDR2 are LGHDT and YNNKEL (reference sequence). The CDR3 is made up of 16 amino acids. V was cut by 5 bases and J by 1 base, with 17 bases left in between. DNA for the CDR3: TGTGCCAGCAGCGACAGAGAATTAGGCGTCCAAGAGACCCAGTACTTC. Translated, it gives CASSDRELGVQETQYF.